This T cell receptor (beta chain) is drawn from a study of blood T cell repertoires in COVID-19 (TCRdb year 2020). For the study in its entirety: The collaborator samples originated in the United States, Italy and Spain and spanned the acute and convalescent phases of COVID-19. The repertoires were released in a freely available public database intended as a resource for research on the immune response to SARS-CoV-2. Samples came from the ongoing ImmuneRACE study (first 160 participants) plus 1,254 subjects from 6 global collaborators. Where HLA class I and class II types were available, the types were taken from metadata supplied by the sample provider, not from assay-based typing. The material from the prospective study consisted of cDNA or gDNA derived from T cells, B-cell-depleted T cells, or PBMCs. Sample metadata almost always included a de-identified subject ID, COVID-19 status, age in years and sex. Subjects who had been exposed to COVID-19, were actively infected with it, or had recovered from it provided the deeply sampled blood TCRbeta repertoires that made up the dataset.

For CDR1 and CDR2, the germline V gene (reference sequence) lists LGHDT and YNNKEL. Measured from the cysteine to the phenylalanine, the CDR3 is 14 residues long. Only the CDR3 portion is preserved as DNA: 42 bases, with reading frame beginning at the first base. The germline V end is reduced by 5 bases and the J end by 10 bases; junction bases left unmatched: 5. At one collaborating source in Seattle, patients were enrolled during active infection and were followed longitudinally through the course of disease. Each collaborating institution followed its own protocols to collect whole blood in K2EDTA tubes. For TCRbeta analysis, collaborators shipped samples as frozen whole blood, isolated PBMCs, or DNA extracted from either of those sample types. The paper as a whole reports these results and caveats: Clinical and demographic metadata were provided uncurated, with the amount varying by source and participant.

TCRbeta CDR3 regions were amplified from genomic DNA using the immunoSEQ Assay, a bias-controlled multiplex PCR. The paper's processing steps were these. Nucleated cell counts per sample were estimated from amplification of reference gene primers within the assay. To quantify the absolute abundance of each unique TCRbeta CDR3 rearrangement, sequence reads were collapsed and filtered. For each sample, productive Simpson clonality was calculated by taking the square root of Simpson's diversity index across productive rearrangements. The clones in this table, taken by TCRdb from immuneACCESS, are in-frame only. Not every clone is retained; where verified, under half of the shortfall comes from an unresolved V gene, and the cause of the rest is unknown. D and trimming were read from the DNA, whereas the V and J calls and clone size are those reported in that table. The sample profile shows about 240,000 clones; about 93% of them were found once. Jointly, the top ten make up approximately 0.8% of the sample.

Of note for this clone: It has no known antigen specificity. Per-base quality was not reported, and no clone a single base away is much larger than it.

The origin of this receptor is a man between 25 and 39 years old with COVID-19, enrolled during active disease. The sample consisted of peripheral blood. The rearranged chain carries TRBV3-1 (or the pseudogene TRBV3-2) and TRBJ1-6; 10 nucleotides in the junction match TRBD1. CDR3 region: CASSETGGGSPLHF. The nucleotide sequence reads TGTGCCAGCAGCGAGACAGGGGGCGGGTCACCCCTCCACTTT.